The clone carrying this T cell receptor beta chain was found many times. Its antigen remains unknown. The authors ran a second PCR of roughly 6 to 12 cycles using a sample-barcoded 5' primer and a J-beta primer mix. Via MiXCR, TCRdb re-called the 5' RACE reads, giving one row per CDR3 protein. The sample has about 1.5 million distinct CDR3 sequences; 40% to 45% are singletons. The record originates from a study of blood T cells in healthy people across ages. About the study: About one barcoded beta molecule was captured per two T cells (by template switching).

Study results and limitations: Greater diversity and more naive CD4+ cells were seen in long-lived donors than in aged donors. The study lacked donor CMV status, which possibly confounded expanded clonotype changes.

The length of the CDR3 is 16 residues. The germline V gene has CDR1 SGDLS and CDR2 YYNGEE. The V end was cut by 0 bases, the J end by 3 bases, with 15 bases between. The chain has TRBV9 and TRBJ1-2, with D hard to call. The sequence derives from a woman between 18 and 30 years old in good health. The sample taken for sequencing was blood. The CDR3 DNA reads TGTGCCAGCAGCGTAGAGGTGGGGAGCCCCCACTATGGCTACACCTTC. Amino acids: CASSVEVGSPHYGYTF. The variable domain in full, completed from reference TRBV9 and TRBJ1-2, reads DSGVTQTPKHLITATGQRVTLRCSPRSGDLSVYWYQQSLDQGLQFLIQYYNGEERAKGNILERFSAQQFPDLHSELNLSSLELGDSALYFCASSVEVGSPHYGYTFGSGTRLTVV.